The T cell receptor (beta chain) described here comes from a study of T cell clonality in common variable immunodeficiency. This clone was seen many times. Its antigen is currently unknown. Read sequence stops 3 residues before the CDR3 end, and the germline J gene provides the missing end. Study observations and caveats: Reportedly, TCR beta sequences from common variable immunodeficiency showed fewer deletions and N-nucleotide insertions. Compared with controls, CVID subjects had fewer shared TCRbeta clones.

This CDR3 spans 14 amino acids. The ends were cut back, 5 bases at V and 4 bases at J, with 15 bases in the middle. In germline, CDR1 is SGHTA, CDR2 FQGTGA. Generated by immunoSEQ multiplex PCR, the TCRdb table keeps only in-frame clones and is missing some. Observed in the sample are under 40,000 clones, none of them singletons. Patients had low serum IgG, IgA and/or IgM and specific antibody deficiency. V and J are TRBV7-3 and TRBJ2-7; a possible D gene is TRBD2 (6 bases). The receptor comes from a human donor with common variable immunodeficiency. The sample was peripheral blood mononuclear cells. The CDR3 spells CASSPSGLSYEQYF. The sequenced part of the CDR3 DNA is TGTGCCAGCAGCCCCTCGGGACTTTCTTACGAG.